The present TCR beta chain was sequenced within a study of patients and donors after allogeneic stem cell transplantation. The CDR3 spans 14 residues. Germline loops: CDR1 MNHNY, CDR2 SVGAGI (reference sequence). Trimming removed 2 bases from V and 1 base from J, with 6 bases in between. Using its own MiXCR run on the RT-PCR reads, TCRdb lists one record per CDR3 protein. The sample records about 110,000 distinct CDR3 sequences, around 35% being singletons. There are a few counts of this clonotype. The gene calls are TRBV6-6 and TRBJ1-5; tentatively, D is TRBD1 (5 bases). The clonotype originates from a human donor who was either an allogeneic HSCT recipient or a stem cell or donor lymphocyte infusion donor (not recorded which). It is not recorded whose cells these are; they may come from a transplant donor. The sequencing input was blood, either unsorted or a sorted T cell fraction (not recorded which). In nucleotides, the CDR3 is TGTGCCAGCAGTTACCGGGGGAGCAATCAGCCCCAGCATTTT. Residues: CASSYRGSNQPQHF.